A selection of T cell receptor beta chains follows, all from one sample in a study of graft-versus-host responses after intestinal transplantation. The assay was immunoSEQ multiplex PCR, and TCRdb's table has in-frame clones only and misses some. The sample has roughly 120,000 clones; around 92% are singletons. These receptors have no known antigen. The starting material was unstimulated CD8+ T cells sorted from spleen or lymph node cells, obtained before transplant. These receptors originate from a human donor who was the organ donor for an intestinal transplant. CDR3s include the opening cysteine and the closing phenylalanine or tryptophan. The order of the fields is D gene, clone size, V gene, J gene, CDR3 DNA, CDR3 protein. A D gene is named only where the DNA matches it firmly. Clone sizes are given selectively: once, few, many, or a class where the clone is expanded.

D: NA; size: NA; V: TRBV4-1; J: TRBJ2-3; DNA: TGCGCCAGCAGCCAAGGCCTGTTCGTCCTCACCAAGGATACGCAGTATTTT; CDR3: CASSQGLFVLTKDTQYF
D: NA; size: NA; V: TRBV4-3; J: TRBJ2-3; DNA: TGCGCCAGCAGCCAAGATCGGAGCACAGATACGCAGTATTTT; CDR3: CASSQDRSTDTQYF
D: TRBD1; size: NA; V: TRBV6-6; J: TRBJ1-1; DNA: TGTGCCAGCAGTTTGGACAGGACTGAAGCTTTCTTT; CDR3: CASSLDRTEAFF
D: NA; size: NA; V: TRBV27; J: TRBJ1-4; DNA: TGTGCCAGCAGTTTTCGAGGTGGTGAAAAACTGTTTTTT; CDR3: CASSFRGGEKLFF
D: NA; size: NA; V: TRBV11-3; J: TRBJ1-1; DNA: TGTGCCAGCAGCCTCCGGACCAGAAACTTGAACACTGAAGCTCTCTTT; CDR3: CASSLRTRNLNTEALF
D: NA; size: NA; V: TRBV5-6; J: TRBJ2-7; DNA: TGTGCCAGCAGCTTGGAACGCGAGCAGTACTTC; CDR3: CASSLEREQYF
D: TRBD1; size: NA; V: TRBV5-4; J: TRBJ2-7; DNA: TGTGCCAGCAGCCTACAACGGACAGGTCGCTACGAGCAGTACTTC; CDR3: CASSLQRTGRYEQYF
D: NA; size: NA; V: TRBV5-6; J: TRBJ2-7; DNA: TGTGCCAGCAGCTTGCTAGAACGCAGGTGGGAGCAGTACTTC; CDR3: CASSLLERRWEQYF
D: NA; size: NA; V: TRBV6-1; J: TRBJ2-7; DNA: TGTGCCAGCACCCGAGGCACCTTAGCTGAGCAGTACTTC; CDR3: CASTRGTLAEQYF
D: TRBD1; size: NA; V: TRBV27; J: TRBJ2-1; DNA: TGTGCCAGCACTGAGACAGGGGGGAATGAGCAGTTCTTC; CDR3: CASTETGGNEQFF
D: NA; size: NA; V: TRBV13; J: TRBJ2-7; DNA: TGTGCCAGCAGCGCTGCCTCCTTAGCCTACGAGCAGTACTTC; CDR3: CASSAASLAYEQYF
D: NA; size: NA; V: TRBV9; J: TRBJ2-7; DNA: TGTGCCAGCAGCGCCGGGTCTGGCTCCTACGAGCAGTACTTC; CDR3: CASSAGSGSYEQYF
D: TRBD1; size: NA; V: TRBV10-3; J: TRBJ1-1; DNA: TGTGCCATCAGTAACAGGGGAGCTAATTTTGACGAAGCTTTCTTT; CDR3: CAISNRGANFDEAFF
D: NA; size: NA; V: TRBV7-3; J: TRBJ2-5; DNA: TGTGCCAGCAGCTTACAAGGGGGTCAAGAGACCCAGTACTTC; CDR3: CASSLQGGQETQYF
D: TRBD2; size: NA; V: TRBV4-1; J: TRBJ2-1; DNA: TGCGCCAGCAGCCCTAGCGGGAGGAGCTCCTACAATGAGCAGTTCTTC; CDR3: CASSPSGRSSYNEQFF
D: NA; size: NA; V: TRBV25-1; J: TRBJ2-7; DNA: TGTGCCAGCAGTGTGGGAGGGGGCGGCTACGAGCAGTACTTC; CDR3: CASSVGGGGYEQYF
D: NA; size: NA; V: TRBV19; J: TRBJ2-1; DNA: TGTGCCAGTAGTAGACACGGGAACTACAATGAGCAGTTCTTC; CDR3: CASSRHGNYNEQFF
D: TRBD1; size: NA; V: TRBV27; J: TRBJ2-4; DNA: TGTGCCAGCAGTCCGACGGGGTCAGGGGGCAACATTCAGTACTTC; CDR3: CASSPTGSGGNIQYF
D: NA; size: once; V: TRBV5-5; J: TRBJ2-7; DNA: TGTGCCAGCAGCTTGGGACAGGTCCACGAGCAGTACTTC; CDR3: CASSLGQVHEQYF
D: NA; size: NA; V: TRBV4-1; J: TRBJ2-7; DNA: TGCGCCAGCAGCCAAGAGCAAGCGGAAAGCTCCTACGAGCAGTACTTC; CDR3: CASSQEQAESSYEQYF
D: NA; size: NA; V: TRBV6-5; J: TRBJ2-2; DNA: TGTGCCAGCAGTTGGCCGGGGGGGGAGCTGTTTTTT; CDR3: CASSWPGGELFF
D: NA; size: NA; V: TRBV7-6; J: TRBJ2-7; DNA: TGTGCCAGCAGCTTAGCTGCGGGTTACGAGCAGTACTTC; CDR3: CASSLAAGYEQYF
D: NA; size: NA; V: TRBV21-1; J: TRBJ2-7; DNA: TGTGCCAGCAGCAAATGGTGGACTAGCGGATACGAGCAGTACTTC; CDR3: CASSKWWTSGYEQYF
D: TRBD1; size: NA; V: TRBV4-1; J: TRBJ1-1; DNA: TGCGCCAGCAGCCAAGATGACGGGACAGGGAACACTGAAGCTTTCTTT; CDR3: CASSQDDGTGNTEAFF
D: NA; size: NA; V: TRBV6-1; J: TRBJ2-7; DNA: TGTGCCAGCAGTGAATATGGTGGGGCTTCACTCTACGAGCAGTACTTC; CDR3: CASSEYGGASLYEQYF
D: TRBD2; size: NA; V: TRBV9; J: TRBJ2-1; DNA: TGTGCCAGCAGCGTCGAAGCGGGAAACTACAATGAGCAGTTCTTC; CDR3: CASSVEAGNYNEQFF
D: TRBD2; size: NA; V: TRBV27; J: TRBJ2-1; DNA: TGTGCCAGCAGTTGGAGCGGGAGGGCATCCAATGAGCAGTTCTTC; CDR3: CASSWSGRASNEQFF
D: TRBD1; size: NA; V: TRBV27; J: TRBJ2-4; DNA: TGTGCCAGCAGTCCCGTCCCTCGACAGGGGGACATTCAGTACTTC; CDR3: CASSPVPRQGDIQYF
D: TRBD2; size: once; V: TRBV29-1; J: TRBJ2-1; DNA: TGCAGCGGCGGGGGCAATGAGCAGTTCTTC; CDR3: CSGGGNEQFF
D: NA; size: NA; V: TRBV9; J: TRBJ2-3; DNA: TGTGCCAGCAGCCCGGGGCAGAGCACAGATACGCAGTATTTT; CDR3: CASSPGQSTDTQYF
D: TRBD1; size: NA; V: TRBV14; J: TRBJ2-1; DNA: TGTGCCAGCAGCTTATTCGGGACAGGGAACAATGAGCAGTTCTTC; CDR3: CASSLFGTGNNEQFF
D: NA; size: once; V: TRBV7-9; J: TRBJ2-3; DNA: TGTGCCAGCAGCCCTCTCTGGGGTACTAGCACAGATACGCAGTATTTT; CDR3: CASSPLWGTSTDTQYF
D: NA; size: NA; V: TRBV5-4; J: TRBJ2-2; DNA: TGTGCCAGCAGCTTGTTAGGGGAGAGGCTAGCCAGCGACACCGGGGAGCTGTTTTTT; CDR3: CASSLLGERLASDTGELFF
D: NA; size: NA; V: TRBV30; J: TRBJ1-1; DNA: TGTGCCTGGAGCGGAGGGCGAATGAACACTGAAGCTTTCTTT; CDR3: CAWSGGRMNTEAFF
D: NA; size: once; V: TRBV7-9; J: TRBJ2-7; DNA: TGTGCCAGCAGCCTAGGGCCGTCCACTAGCTCCTACGAGCAGTACTTC; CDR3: CASSLGPSTSSYEQYF
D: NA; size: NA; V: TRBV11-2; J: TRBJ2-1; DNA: TGTGCCAGCAGCTTAGGCTCCTACAATGAGCAGTTCTTC; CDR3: CASSLGSYNEQFF
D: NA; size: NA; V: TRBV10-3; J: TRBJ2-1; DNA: TGTGCCATCAGTGAGGATTCCGGGGAGGTTGAGCAGTTCTTC; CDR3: CAISEDSGEVEQFF
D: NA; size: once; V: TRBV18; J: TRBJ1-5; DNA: TGTGCCAGCTCCGAGGACGGACTTCAGCCCCAGCATTTT; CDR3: CASSEDGLQPQHF
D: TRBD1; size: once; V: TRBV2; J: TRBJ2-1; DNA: TGTGCCATCGCGTGGGACAGGGGCCCTTATGAGCAGTTCTTC; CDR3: CAIAWDRGPYEQFF
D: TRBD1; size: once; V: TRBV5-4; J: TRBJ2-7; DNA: TGTGCCAGCAGCTCGGGACAGGCGGAGGGGGAGCAGTACTTC; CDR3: CASSSGQAEGEQYF
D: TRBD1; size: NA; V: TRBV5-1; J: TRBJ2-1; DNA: TGCGCCAGCAGCTTGTTTCCGTGGGACAGTTACAATGAGCAGTTCTTC; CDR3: CASSLFPWDSYNEQFF
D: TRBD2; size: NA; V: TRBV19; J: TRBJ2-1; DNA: TGTGCCAGTAGCCATTTACCGGGCGGGAGCTCCTACAATGAGCAGTTCTTC; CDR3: CASSHLPGGSSYNEQFF
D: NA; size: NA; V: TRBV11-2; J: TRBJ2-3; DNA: TGTGCCAGCAGCTTAACAGAGGATACGCAGTATTTT; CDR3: CASSLTEDTQYF
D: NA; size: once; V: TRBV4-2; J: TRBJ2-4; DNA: TGTGCCAGCAGCCACCCCCGGGTGGAAGTGGGGCAGTTTCCTGTAGCCAAAAACATTCAGTACTTC; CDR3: CASSHPRVEVGQFPVAKNIQYF
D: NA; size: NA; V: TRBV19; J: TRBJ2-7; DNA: TGTGCCAGTAGTATGATTGCCGACTACGAGCAGTACTTC; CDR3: CASSMIADYEQYF
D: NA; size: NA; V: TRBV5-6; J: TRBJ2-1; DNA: TGTGCCAGCACTCTTCAGTGGAGGGACTACAATGAGCAGTTCTTC; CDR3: CASTLQWRDYNEQFF
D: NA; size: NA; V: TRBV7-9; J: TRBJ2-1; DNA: TGTGCCAGCAGCTTAAGTCTCGGAGATGAGCAGTTCTTC; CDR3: CASSLSLGDEQFF
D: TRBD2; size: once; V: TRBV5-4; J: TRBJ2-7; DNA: TGTGCCAGCAGCCTGACTAGCGGGAGCTACGAGCAGTACTTC; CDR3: CASSLTSGSYEQYF
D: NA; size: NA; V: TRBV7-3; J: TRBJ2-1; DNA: TGTGCCAGCAGCTTACTTGGGCAGCCTTGGCCTCTATACAATGAGCAGTTCTTC; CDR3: CASSLLGQPWPLYNEQFF
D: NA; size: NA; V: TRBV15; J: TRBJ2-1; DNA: TGTGCCACCAGCCAAATCCTATGGGAGGTGGGCTACAATGAGCAGTTCTTC; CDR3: CATSQILWEVGYNEQFF
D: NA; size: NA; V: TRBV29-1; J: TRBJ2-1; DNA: TGCAGCGTTGTGGAGATAAATGAGCAGTTCTTC; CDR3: CSVVEINEQFF
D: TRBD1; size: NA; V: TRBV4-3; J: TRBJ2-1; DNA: TGCGCCAGCAGCCAATACACAGGGGGGTCGGATGAGCAGTTCTTC; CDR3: CASSQYTGGSDEQFF
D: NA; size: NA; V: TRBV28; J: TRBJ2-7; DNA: TGTGCCAGCAGTCGCAACCCTTCATTCCTCCAGACCTACGAGCAGTACTTC; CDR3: CASSRNPSFLQTYEQYF
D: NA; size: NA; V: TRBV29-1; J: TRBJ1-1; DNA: TGCAGCGTTCGACAGCCCCAACCTCTGAACACTGAAGCTTTCTTT; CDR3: CSVRQPQPLNTEAFF
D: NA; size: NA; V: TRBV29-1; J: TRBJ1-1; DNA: TGCAGCGTTGGCCAGGGCCCCACTGAAGCTTTCTTT; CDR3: CSVGQGPTEAFF
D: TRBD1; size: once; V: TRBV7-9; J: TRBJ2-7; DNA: TGTGCCAGCAGCGCCCGGGACAGGGATCTTGTTGGGCAGTACTTC; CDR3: CASSARDRDLVGQYF
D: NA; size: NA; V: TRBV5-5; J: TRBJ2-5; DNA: TGTGCCAGCAGCTTGAGGACAGACTTTTTGGGGGAGCAGTACTTC; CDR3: CASSLRTDFLGEQYF
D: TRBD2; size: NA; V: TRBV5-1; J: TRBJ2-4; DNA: TGCGCCAGCAGCTTGGCCTCTAGCGGGAGGGCCAGTCTAAACATTCAGTACTTC; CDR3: CASSLASSGRASLNIQYF
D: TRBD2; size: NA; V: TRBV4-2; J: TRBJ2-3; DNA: TGTGCCAGCAGCCAAGATGCGGGACTAGAAGATCATACGCAGTATTTT; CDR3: CASSQDAGLEDHTQYF
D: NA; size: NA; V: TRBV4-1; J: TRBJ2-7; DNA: TGCGCCAGCAGCCAAGGACAGGCTGGGTCCTACGAGCAGTACTTC; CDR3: CASSQGQAGSYEQYF